A selection of T cell receptor beta chains follows, all from one sample in a study of blood T cell repertoires in COVID-19. Generated by immunoSEQ multiplex PCR, the TCRdb table keeps only in-frame clones and is missing some. The sample records approximately 360,000 clones, more than 75% being singletons. The sample comprised PBMCs or T cells enriched from blood (not recorded which). These receptors were obtained from a man in his forties or fifties in a cohort exposed to, infected with or recovered from COVID-19 (not recorded which). CDR3s include the opening cysteine and the closing phenylalanine or tryptophan. The D gene is left open where the match is weak. Expanded clones are given a class, and other clones once, few, many or no size at all.

J gene | D gene | CDR3 length | clone size | V gene | CDR3 protein | CDR3 DNA
TRBJ1-1 | TRBD1 | 15 | - | TRBV19 | CASSTRTGVNTEAFF | TGTGCCAGTAGTACCAGGACAGGAGTGAACACTGAAGCTTTCTTT
TRBJ2-2 | - | 13 | - | TRBV2 | CASERQGAGELFF | TGTGCCAGCGAAAGGCAGGGCGCCGGGGAGCTGTTTTTT
TRBJ1-1 | TRBD1 | 16 | - | TRBV18 | CASSPGQGARNTEAFF | TGTGCCAGCTCCCCGGGACAGGGGGCTAGGAACACTGAAGCTTTCTTT
TRBJ1-2 | - | 12 | - | TRBV29-1 | CSAQTANYGYTF | TGCAGCGCTCAGACAGCTAACTATGGCTACACCTTC
TRBJ2-7 | TRBD1 | 14 | - | TRBV10-1 | CASSGTGGSYEQYF | TGCGCCAGCAGTGGGACAGGGGGTTCCTACGAGCAGTACTTC
TRBJ2-2 | - | 15 | - | TRBV21-1 | CASSIRQGPPGELFF | TGTGCCAGCAGCATAAGACAGGGGCCTCCCGGGGAGCTGTTTTTT
TRBJ2-7 | TRBD2 | 17 | - | TRBV5-6 | CASSLVGRREQDYEQYF | TGTGCCAGCAGCTTGGTAGGCCGGCGGGAGCAGGATTACGAGCAGTACTTC
TRBJ2-3 | - | 14 | - | TRBV11-2 | CASSVQGSTDTQYF | TGTGCCAGCAGTGTACAGGGAAGCACAGATACGCAGTATTTT
TRBJ2-3 | TRBD2 | 14 | - | TRBV4-2 | CASSQREGADTQYF | TGTGCCAGCAGCCAGCGGGAGGGGGCAGATACGCAGTATTTT
TRBJ2-3 | - | 12 | once | TRBV7-3 | CASSLTGDTQYF | TGTGCCAGCAGCTTAACCGGAGATACGCAGTATTTT
TRBJ2-7 | TRBD1 | 15 | - | TRBV19 | CASSIAGTGAYEQYF | TGTGCCAGTAGTATTGCCGGGACAGGGGCCTACGAGCAGTACTTC
TRBJ1-1 | TRBD1 | 14 | - | TRBV23-1 | CASSQSGTGSEAFF | TGCGCCAGCAGCCAATCGGGGACAGGGTCTGAAGCTTTCTTT
TRBJ2-7 | TRBD1 | 15 | - | TRBV27 | CASRVTGQTIYEQYF | TGTGCCAGCAGGGTTACGGGACAGACGATCTACGAGCAGTACTTC
TRBJ1-5 | TRBD1 | 14 | - | TRBV5-4 | CASSLTGANQPQHF | TGTGCCAGCAGCTTGACAGGGGCAAATCAGCCCCAGCATTTT
TRBJ1-2 | - | 13 | once | TRBV18 | CASSLQGGHGYTF | TGTGCCAGCTCACTACAGGGTGGGCATGGCTACACCTTC